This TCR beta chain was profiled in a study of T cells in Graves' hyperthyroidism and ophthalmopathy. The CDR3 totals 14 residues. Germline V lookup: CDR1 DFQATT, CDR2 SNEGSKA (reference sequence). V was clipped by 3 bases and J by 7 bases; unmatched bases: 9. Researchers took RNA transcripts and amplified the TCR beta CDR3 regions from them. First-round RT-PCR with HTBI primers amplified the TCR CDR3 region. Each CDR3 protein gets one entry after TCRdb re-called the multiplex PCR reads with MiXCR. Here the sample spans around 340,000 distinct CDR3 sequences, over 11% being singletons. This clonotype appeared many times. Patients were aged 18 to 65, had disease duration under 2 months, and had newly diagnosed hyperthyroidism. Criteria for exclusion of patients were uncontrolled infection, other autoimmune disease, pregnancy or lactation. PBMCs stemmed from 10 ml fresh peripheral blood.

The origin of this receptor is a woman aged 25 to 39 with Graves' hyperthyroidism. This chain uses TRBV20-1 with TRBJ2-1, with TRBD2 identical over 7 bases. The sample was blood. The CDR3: CSASKLAFRNEQFF. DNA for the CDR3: TGCAGTGCTAGCAAACTAGCGTTTAGGAATGAGCAGTTCTTC.